This record covers a single T cell receptor (beta chain). This entry comes from a study of T cell changes during pregnancy in multiple sclerosis. Between the trimmed V and J ends, which lost 1 base and 7 bases, there was a span of 14 bases. The CDR3 is made up of 15 amino acids. CDR1 KGHSH and CDR2 LQKENI come from the germline V gene. Only in-frame clones appear in the TCRdb table, and some are missing; sequencing was by immunoSEQ multiplex PCR. Among approximately 130,000 clones, about 94% were seen once, and the ten largest hold roughly 5.7%. This chain joins TRBV18 and TRBJ2-1; D not resolved. The clonotype comes from a female donor with multiple sclerosis, enrolled in a pregnancy study. The sample in question was peripheral blood, obtained before pregnancy. CDR3 in DNA: TGTGCCAGCTCACCACTGGCGGCCTTTCATAATGAGCAGTTCTTC. This translates into CASSPLAAFHNEQFF.